This T cell receptor (beta chain) is from a study of T cells in Graves' hyperthyroidism and ophthalmopathy. Regarding the study as a whole: A model built on 13 V-J features separated ophthalmopathy from stable hyperthyroidism. Before onset, by a median of approximately 6.2 months, the model predicted ophthalmopathy.

This clonotype was detected many times. The antigen remains unidentified. Researchers took RNA transcripts and amplified the TCR beta CDR3 regions from them. In the first-round RT-PCR of the TCR CDR3, the HTBI primer set was used. TCRdb re-derived calls from the multiplex PCR reads in MiXCR, one entry per CDR3 protein. Of roughly 380,000 distinct CDR3 sequences listed, about 13% are singletons. Germline CDR1 reads MDHEN; CDR2 reads SYDVKM. The CDR3 runs to 17 residues. The junction had 5 bases not matched to a gene; V was cut back by 4 bases and J by 0 bases. The sequencing input was blood. The receptor was derived from a young man with Graves' hyperthyroidism that later progressed to Graves' ophthalmopathy. The genes are TRBV28 and TRBJ2-1; 11 nucleotides line up with TRBD2. Here the CDR3 reads CASSSTSGESSYNEQFF. CDR3 bases: TGTGCCAGCAGTTCGACTAGCGGGGAGAGCTCCTACAATGAGCAGTTCTTC.